Listed below are T cell receptor beta chains from one sample, sequenced in a study of blood T cell repertoires in COVID-19. Using immunoSEQ multiplex PCR, the repertoire was profiled, and TCRdb retains in-frame clones only, with some absent. The sample has 150,000 to 180,000 clones; 76% are singletons. Specimen: peripheral blood. Receptors were obtained from an elderly woman with acute or convalescent COVID-19. Both conserved end residues are part of each CDR3. A D gene is named only where the DNA matches it firmly. Some rows mark clone size as missing; the rest say once, few, many or name a class of expanded clone.

v_gene: TRBV7-9
d_gene: TRBD2
j_gene: TRBJ2-1
abundance: NA
CDR3aa: CASSLAGVSHNEQFF
CDR3nt: TGTGCCAGCAGCCTCGCGGGGGTAAGCCACAATGAGCAGTTCTTC

v_gene: TRBV28
d_gene: NA
j_gene: TRBJ2-3
abundance: NA
CDR3aa: CASSFHGTTSTDTQYF
CDR3nt: TGTGCCAGCAGTTTCCACGGGACAACTAGCACAGATACGCAGTATTTT

v_gene: TRBV5-1
d_gene: NA
j_gene: TRBJ1-3
abundance: NA
CDR3aa: CASSWGDPSGNTIYF
CDR3nt: TGCGCCAGCAGCTGGGGGGATCCATCTGGAAACACCATATATTTT

v_gene: TRBV19
d_gene: TRBD1
j_gene: TRBJ2-3
abundance: NA
CDR3aa: CASSTRTGIGTDTQYF
CDR3nt: TGTGCCAGTAGTACCAGGACAGGAATAGGCACAGATACGCAGTATTTT

v_gene: TRBV18
d_gene: NA
j_gene: TRBJ1-5
abundance: few
CDR3aa: CASSPGRDQPQHF
CDR3nt: TGTGCCAGCTCACCAGGGAGAGATCAGCCCCAGCATTTT

v_gene: TRBV18
d_gene: NA
j_gene: TRBJ2-1
abundance: NA
CDR3aa: CASSPLRGGAGNEQFF
CDR3nt: TGTGCCAGCTCACCACTGAGAGGGGGCGCGGGAAATGAGCAGTTCTTC

v_gene: TRBV19
d_gene: NA
j_gene: TRBJ1-3
abundance: NA
CDR3aa: CASSVIWEAGNTIYF
CDR3nt: TGTGCCAGTAGTGTGATTTGGGAGGCTGGAAACACCATATATTTT

v_gene: TRBV2
d_gene: TRBD1
j_gene: TRBJ2-1
abundance: NA
CDR3aa: CASNRGSYNEQFF
CDR3nt: TGTGCCAGCAACAGGGGCTCCTACAATGAGCAGTTCTTC

v_gene: TRBV11-2
d_gene: NA
j_gene: TRBJ1-4
abundance: NA
CDR3aa: CASSLQGGINEKLFF
CDR3nt: TGTGCCAGCAGCCTCCAGGGAGGAATTAATGAAAAACTGTTTTTT

v_gene: TRBV7-2
d_gene: NA
j_gene: TRBJ1-2
abundance: NA
CDR3aa: CASSFGGQVENYGYTF
CDR3nt: TGTGCCAGCAGCTTCGGGGGGCAGGTTGAAAACTATGGCTACACCTTC

v_gene: TRBV5-5
d_gene: TRBD1
j_gene: TRBJ1-2
abundance: NA
CDR3aa: CASSQDRGYGYTF
CDR3nt: TGTGCCAGCAGCCAGGACAGGGGGTATGGCTACACCTTC

v_gene: TRBV2
d_gene: TRBD1
j_gene: TRBJ2-2
abundance: NA
CDR3aa: CASRDPGQGYTGELFF
CDR3nt: TGTGCCAGCAGAGATCCGGGACAGGGTTACACCGGGGAGCTGTTTTTT

v_gene: TRBV12-3/TRBV12-4
d_gene: NA
j_gene: TRBJ1-5
abundance: NA
CDR3aa: CASGGVGNQPQHF
CDR3nt: TGTGCCAGCGGAGGGGTGGGCAATCAGCCCCAGCATTTT

v_gene: TRBV3-1/TRBV3-2
d_gene: NA
j_gene: TRBJ1-1
abundance: NA
CDR3aa: CASSRHRENTEAFF
CDR3nt: TGTGCCAGCAGCCGCCACAGGGAGAACACTGAAGCTTTCTTT

v_gene: TRBV4-2
d_gene: TRBD2
j_gene: TRBJ2-7
abundance: NA
CDR3aa: CASSQSTSGTFEQYF
CDR3nt: TGTGCCAGCAGCCAATCGACTAGCGGGACTTTTGAGCAGTACTTC

v_gene: TRBV11-2
d_gene: NA
j_gene: TRBJ1-4
abundance: NA
CDR3aa: CASSLAGGQGSEKLFF
CDR3nt: TGTGCCAGCAGCTTAGCTGGTGGGCAGGGAAGCGAAAAACTGTTTTTT

v_gene: TRBV7-9
d_gene: NA
j_gene: TRBJ2-1
abundance: once
CDR3aa: CASSLLATGSGEQFF
CDR3nt: TGTGCCAGCAGCTTATTAGCGACAGGTTCGGGTGAGCAGTTCTTC

v_gene: TRBV7-2
d_gene: TRBD1
j_gene: TRBJ2-1
abundance: NA
CDR3aa: CASSLLGQGYYNEQFF
CDR3nt: TGTGCCAGCAGCTTATTGGGACAGGGATACTACAATGAGCAGTTCTTC

v_gene: TRBV19
d_gene: NA
j_gene: TRBJ1-1
abundance: NA
CDR3aa: CASSMGRENTEAFF
CDR3nt: TGTGCCAGTAGTATGGGGAGAGAAAACACTGAAGCTTTCTTT

v_gene: TRBV11-1
d_gene: TRBD1
j_gene: TRBJ2-7
abundance: few
CDR3aa: CASSLSDRSTYEQYF
CDR3nt: TGTGCCAGCAGCTTATCGGACAGGAGCACCTACGAGCAGTACTTC

v_gene: TRBV10-3
d_gene: TRBD1
j_gene: TRBJ1-6
abundance: NA
CDR3aa: CAISERTGNYSPLHF
CDR3nt: TGTGCCATCAGTGAGAGGACAGGGAATTATTCACCCCTCCACTTT

v_gene: TRBV30
d_gene: NA
j_gene: TRBJ2-7
abundance: NA
CDR3aa: CAWTTGYEQYF
CDR3nt: TGTGCCTGGACCACAGGTTACGAGCAGTACTTC

v_gene: TRBV12-3/TRBV12-4
d_gene: NA
j_gene: TRBJ2-2
abundance: NA
CDR3aa: CASSLFPGELFF
CDR3nt: TGTGCCAGCAGTCTATTTCCCGGGGAGCTGTTTTTT

v_gene: TRBV6-2/TRBV6-3
d_gene: TRBD1
j_gene: TRBJ1-2
abundance: NA
CDR3aa: CASSRPDRLLSYTF
CDR3nt: TGTGCCAGCAGTAGGCCGGACAGGCTCCTAAGCTACACCTTC

v_gene: TRBV9
d_gene: TRBD2
j_gene: TRBJ2-5
abundance: NA
CDR3aa: CASGREGTQYF
CDR3nt: TGTGCCAGCGGTAGGGAGGGGACCCAGTACTTC

v_gene: TRBV27
d_gene: TRBD1
j_gene: TRBJ1-4
abundance: few
CDR3aa: CASSLDRGWEKLFF
CDR3nt: TGTGCCAGCAGTTTGGACAGGGGTTGGGAAAAACTGTTTTTT

v_gene: TRBV19
d_gene: TRBD1
j_gene: TRBJ2-7
abundance: NA
CDR3aa: CASSTVTGASYEQYF
CDR3nt: TGTGCCAGTAGTACCGTGACAGGGGCCTCCTACGAGCAGTACTTC

v_gene: TRBV30
d_gene: TRBD2
j_gene: TRBJ2-1
abundance: NA
CDR3aa: CAWSVRLASYNEQFF
CDR3nt: TGTGCCTGGAGTGTACGACTAGCCTCCTACAATGAGCAGTTCTTC

v_gene: TRBV27
d_gene: NA
j_gene: TRBJ2-1
abundance: NA
CDR3aa: CASKGTNSYNEQFF
CDR3nt: TGTGCCAGCAAAGGGACAAACTCCTACAATGAGCAGTTCTTC

v_gene: TRBV4-3
d_gene: TRBD2
j_gene: TRBJ2-4
abundance: NA
CDR3aa: CASSLGLAGTKNIQYF
CDR3nt: TGCGCCAGCAGCCTCGGACTAGCGGGAACCAAAAACATTCAGTACTTC

v_gene: TRBV5-4
d_gene: NA
j_gene: TRBJ2-2
abundance: NA
CDR3aa: CASSLSVQANTGELFF
CDR3nt: TGTGCCAGCAGCTTGTCTGTTCAAGCAAACACCGGGGAGCTGTTTTTT

v_gene: TRBV2
d_gene: TRBD1
j_gene: TRBJ1-4
abundance: once
CDR3aa: CASRGTGSTNEKLFF
CDR3nt: TGTGCCAGCAGGGGGACAGGGAGCACTAATGAAAAACTGTTTTTT

v_gene: TRBV11-2
d_gene: TRBD2
j_gene: TRBJ2-1
abundance: NA
CDR3aa: CASNVAGEGWNEQFF
CDR3nt: TGTGCCAGCAACGTAGCGGGAGAAGGTTGGAATGAGCAGTTCTTC

v_gene: TRBV14
d_gene: TRBD1
j_gene: TRBJ2-7
abundance: NA
CDR3aa: CASSLTGNEQYF
CDR3nt: TGTGCCAGCAGCTTGACAGGGAACGAGCAGTACTTC

v_gene: TRBV19
d_gene: NA
j_gene: TRBJ1-1
abundance: few
CDR3aa: CASSTGAGMNTEAFF
CDR3nt: TGTGCCAGTAGTACAGGAGCAGGGATGAACACTGAAGCTTTCTTT

v_gene: TRBV2
d_gene: NA
j_gene: TRBJ1-6
abundance: NA
CDR3aa: CASSLVYSPLHF
CDR3nt: TGTGCCAGCAGCCTTGTTTATTCACCCCTCCACTTT

v_gene: TRBV4-2
d_gene: NA
j_gene: TRBJ1-2
abundance: NA
CDR3aa: CASSQQSGRSVNYGYTF
CDR3nt: TGTGCCAGCAGCCAACAGTCAGGTCGATCTGTTAACTATGGCTACACCTTC

v_gene: TRBV6-5
d_gene: NA
j_gene: TRBJ1-1
abundance: NA
CDR3aa: CASSWNREYTEAFF
CDR3nt: TGTGCCAGCAGTTGGAACAGGGAGTACACTGAAGCTTTCTTT

v_gene: TRBV7-3
d_gene: NA
j_gene: TRBJ2-1
abundance: few
CDR3aa: CASSLTGSPYNEQFF
CDR3nt: TGTGCCAGCAGCTTAACGGGGAGCCCCTACAATGAGCAGTTCTTC

v_gene: TRBV4-2
d_gene: NA
j_gene: TRBJ2-2
abundance: few
CDR3aa: CASSHPPQGTNTGELFF
CDR3nt: TGTGCCAGCAGCCACCCCCCTCAGGGGACGAACACCGGGGAGCTGTTTTTT

v_gene: TRBV5-8
d_gene: TRBD1
j_gene: TRBJ1-2
abundance: NA
CDR3aa: CASSLWTGGVVINTF
CDR3nt: TGTGCCAGCAGCTTGTGGACAGGGGGAGTAGTTATAAACACCTTC

v_gene: TRBV7-2
d_gene: NA
j_gene: TRBJ1-5
abundance: NA
CDR3aa: CASSLVFGGSNQPQHF
CDR3nt: TGTGCCAGCAGCTTAGTTTTTGGGGGCAGCAATCAGCCCCAGCATTTT

v_gene: TRBV18
d_gene: NA
j_gene: TRBJ1-1
abundance: once
CDR3aa: CASSPRTVNTEAFF
CDR3nt: TGTGCCAGCTCACCACGGACAGTGAACACTGAAGCTTTCTTT